The text below deals with one TCR beta chain. V gave up 6 bases and J gave up 5 bases, with 13 bases separating them. CDR1 is MDHEN, CDR2 SYDVKM, per germline. The CDR3 extends over 13 amino acids. Using immunoSEQ multiplex PCR, the repertoire was profiled, and TCRdb retains in-frame clones only, with some absent. The top ten hold about 1.6% of the sample, which has 75,000 to 100,000 clones, 91% seen once. This record belongs to a study of T cell changes during pregnancy in multiple sclerosis. This chain uses TRBV28 with TRBJ1-1; tentative D call: TRBD1 (6 bases). The sample consisted of peripheral blood, taken after pregnancy. The clonotype was recovered from a female donor in good health, enrolled as a control in a pregnancy study. The CDR3 loop is CASRTGFPTEAFF. CDR3 DNA: TGTGCCAGCAGAACAGGGTTCCCTACTGAAGCTTTCTTT.